This entry describes one TCR beta chain. The antigen this receptor binds is unknown. Per-nucleotide qualities are absent, and no much larger clonotype sits a single base away. Naive CD8 T cell libraries were made from around 18,000 to 910,000 sorted cells using 10%, 30% or 50% of purified RNA. Naive CD8 T cells, defined as CD8+CD4-CCR7+CD45RA+, were FACS-sorted into RLT Plus buffer on a BD FACSAria II. Roughly 10 TCR copies' worth of Jurkat RNA were spiked into roughly 17,000-1,100,000 naive CD8 T cell samples to test detection sensitivity. Enrichment of CD8 T cells was performed with RosetteSep CD8+ T Cell Enrichment Cocktail and Ficoll-Paque, after which ACK red cell lysis was carried out. The data were obtained in a study of molecular identifiers for immune sequencing clone quantification (dated by TCRdb to 2017 to 2018). Some background on the complete study: In a replicate experiment, RNA from roughly 18,000 or 92,000 naive CD8 T cells was split into five aliquots, four of which were sequenced. The study was a methods study using CD8 T cells to benchmark molecular-identifier clustering-based TCR repertoire sequencing (MIDCIRS) and TCR RNA copy counting. Study-wide findings and limitations: In CMV-specific effector cells, over 97% of molecules were held by clones above 20 RNA copies, whereas under 1% of molecules were held by such clones in naive cells. Modeling gave about 3.2 recovered TCR RNA copies per cell versus approximately 9 by digital PCR, implying approximately 30% capture efficiency. When barcode sub-clustering was not used, chimeric consensus sequences inflated TCR diversity, with chimeras reaching as high as 47%. Spiked-in Jurkat TCR RNA equivalent to a single cell was reported to be detectable even among approximately 1 million naive CD8 T cells. Highly expanded clone sizes could be underestimated because identical TCR molecules may share a barcode. The naive libraries included spiked-in Jurkat TCR RNA (10 copies' worth), and this Jurkat TCR RNA is not part of the donor repertoire.

Library method: PCR. The instrument was an Illumina HiSeq 4000. Bulk TCR libraries were generated as previously described, with the TCR primers listed in Table S5 used. The Qiagen AllPrep DNA/RNA kit was used to purify total RNA. Before any analysis, reads coming from multiple sequencing runs of the same library were combined into one pool. The paper's processing steps were these. Reads were retained only if the reads had an exact TCR constant sequence, and the retained reads were trimmed to 150 nt and grouped according to their 12-nt molecular barcodes. Reads within each barcode group were sub-clustered using a 15% Levenshtein threshold, and quality-weighted consensus sequences were constructed for each RNA molecule. Non-functional sequences were filtered out, along with any lower-count sequence sitting one edit away from another sequence. Barcode sub-clusters with fewer than 20% of the maximum read count were removed, based on fitting two negative binomial distributions. TCRdb reprocessing: public reads trimmed at Q25 with fastp, clones called with MiXCR, in-frame beta chains kept. Entries that share a CDR3 protein sequence are merged under the most common genes and DNA. These V and J calls derive from TCRdb rather than the authors' analysis. The sample data list under 600,000 distinct CDR3 sequences, and roughly a fifth of these were observed just once. The ten largest clonotypes hold about 0.78% of the sample.

The CDR3 measures 15 amino acids from cysteine to phenylalanine. Only the CDR3 DNA is retained, 45 bases long and in frame from the first base. A distance of 14 bases separates the germline ends of V and J, which lose 0 bases and 6 bases respectively. The sequenced material came from naive CD8+ T cells from blood, with Jurkat cell RNA spiked in. In light of the paper, this sample's cell subset or site label describes: FACS-sorted CD8+CD4-CCR7+CD45RA+ naive T cells. The rearranged chain carries TRBV12-3 or TRBV12-4 and TRBJ1-2; the D gene is not confidently resolved. The receptor was isolated from a human donor in good health. Some libraries in this study had Jurkat cell RNA spiked in. Here the CDR3 is given as CASSLASHLPHGYTF. The DNA sequence is as follows: TGTGCCAGCAGTTTAGCCAGCCACCTGCCCCATGGCTACACCTTC.